The clone carrying this TCR beta chain was seen repeatedly, ten times or more. As yet, its antigen is unknown. TCRdb used MiXCR to reprocess the reads, holding one entry per CDR3 protein. The table includes approximately 910,000 distinct CDR3 sequences, around 32% detected once. This sample was included in a study of T cell repertoires in cytomegalovirus infection. Whole-study context: Use of recently identified HLA-C-restricted and well-studied HLA-B-restricted CMV epitopes was part of the study. An indication of both CMV infection and matching HLA type came from public TCR beta signatures. Study-wide results and caveats: The study found HLA-C-restricted CMV-specific TCR beta clonotypes dominating the ex vivo response.

The germline V gene has CDR1 SGHVS and CDR2 FQNEAQ. This CDR3 region has 13 residues. Trimming took off 2 bases at V and 4 bases at J, with 9 bases between the two ends. The input for sequencing was cultured CD8+ T cells from PBMCs, taken from culture after CMV antigen stimulation. J is TRBJ2-7 and V is TRBV7-8, with D uncertain. The sequence derives from a human donor in good health (CMV status not recorded). Some clones in this sample may be carry-over from other donors' samples. Here the CDR3 reads CASSLSFTYEQYV. CDR3 in DNA: TGTGCCAGCAGCTTAAGTTTCACGTACGAGCAGTACGTC.